The TCR beta chain described here comes from a study of T cells in Graves' hyperthyroidism and ophthalmopathy. This clonotype was counted only a few times. CDR3 length equals 13 residues. Germline V gene data show CDR1 as SGHRS and CDR2 as YFSETQ. V was pared by 5 bases and J by 7 bases, with 13 bases between. Researchers amplified the TCR beta CDR3 regions from RNA transcripts. TCR CDR3 regions were first amplified by RT-PCR with HTBI primers. MiXCR was run by TCRdb on the multiplex PCR reads, yielding one entry per CDR3 protein. This table holds hundreds of thousands of distinct CDR3 sequences, more than 11% found once.

The receptor's source is a woman in her 30s with Graves' hyperthyroidism. Input material: blood. The V call is TRBV5-1, the J call TRBJ2-1; D may be TRBD2 (5 bases). The CDR3 region has the DNA TGCGCCAGCAGAAAGGAACCGGGGAATGAGCAGTTCTTC. Protein: CASRKEPGNEQFF.